Shown below are 6 T cell receptor beta chains from a single sample sequenced in a study of CD8 T cells in ankylosing spondylitis. TCRdb re-called the 5' RACE reads with MiXCR, one entry per CDR3 protein. The sample has under 250,000 distinct CDR3 sequences; roughly 10% are singletons. The material sequenced was blood, either unsorted or a sorted T cell fraction (not recorded which). The receptors were sampled from a male donor with ankylosing spondylitis or in good health (not recorded which).

This clonotype has a count of ten or more. V is TRBV28 and J is TRBJ2-4, with D perhaps matching TRBD2 (5 bases). Trimming stripped 5 bases from V and 1 base from J, with 12 bases between. Germline V CDR1 and CDR2: MDHEN, SYDVKM. This CDR3 is built from 15 residues. The CDR3 protein is CASSAVRGAKNIQYF. The CDR3 nucleotides are TGTGCCAGCAGTGCGGTCCGAGGGGCCAAAAACATTCAGTACTTC.

The V gene is TRBV19, the J gene TRBJ2-7; D assignment may be TRBD1 or TRBD2 (5 bases each). Trimming removed 11 bases from V and 2 bases from J, with 19 bases in between. Per the germline V gene, CDR1 is LNHDA and CDR2 is SQIVND (reference sequence). This CDR3 region has 14 residues. The CDR3 DNA reads as TGTGCCTGGAGTGTAGAGGGACCTACCTACGAGCAGTACTTC. It encodes CAWSVEGPTYEQYF.

This clonotype was recorded many times. The chain recombines TRBV5-1 with TRBJ2-1; TRBD2 might be the D (5 bases). This CDR3 has 12 amino acids. Germline V CDR1 and CDR2: SGHRS, YFSETQ. V lost 2 bases, J lost 7 bases, and 7 bases lay in between. The DNA for the CDR3 is TGCGCCAGCAGCTTAGAGGGAAATGAGCAGTTCTTC. Protein sequence: CASSLEGNEQFF.

There are a few counts of this clonotype. The V call is TRBV28, the J call TRBJ2-2; 7 nucleotides line up with TRBD1. The V segment lost 5 bases and the J segment 0 bases; nucleotides outside the gene matches: 6. The CDR3 is 16 residues long. Looked up from germline, CDR1 is MDHEN and CDR2 is SYDVKM. DNA of the CDR3: TGTGCCAGCAGTCCTGGGACAGCGACGAACACCGGGGAGCTGTTTTTT. It translates to CASSPGTATNTGELFF.

This clonotype was recorded at least ten times. The chain is built from TRBV5-1 and TRBJ2-3; the match to TRBD2 covers 7 bases. V lost 4 bases, J lost 0 bases, and 5 bases stayed unmatched. Germline loops: CDR1 SGHRS, CDR2 YFSETQ. There are 15 residues in the CDR3. As DNA, the CDR3 is TGCGCCAGCAGCCTTATGGGGGGGAGCACAGATACGCAGTATTTT. As protein: CASSLMGGSTDTQYF. Complete variable domain (other parts from reference TRBV5-1 and TRBJ2-3): KAGVTQTPRYLIKTRGQQVTLSCSPISGHRSVSWYQQTPGQGLQFLFEYFSETQRNKGNFPGRFSGRQFSNSRSEMNVSTLELGDSALYLCASSLMGGSTDTQYFGPGTRLTVL.

This clonotype came up many times. V gene TRBV20-1 combines with J gene TRBJ2-1, with a tentative D call TRBD2 (6 bases). Germline V CDR1 and CDR2: DFQATT, SNEGSKA (reference sequence). With 4 bases removed from V and 4 bases from J, the gap between germline ends came to 17 bases. This CDR3 contains 15 residues. The CDR3 region is CSATVSGGEYNEQFF. The CDR3 bases are TGCAGTGCTACTGTTTCCGGGGGAGAATACAATGAGCAGTTCTTC.